This T cell receptor (beta chain) emerged from a study of CD8 T cells in Susac syndrome. Per the germline V gene, CDR1 is GTSNPN and CDR2 is SVGIG (reference sequence). There are 15 residues in the CDR3. Deletions cut 0 bases from V and 0 bases from J, with 6 bases between. Sequencing targeted TCR beta in T cells from blood (CD8+ and CD4+). Treatment-naive patients with stable or active relapsing-remitting disease served as multiple sclerosis controls. Isolation of CD8+ and CD4+ T cells was performed negatively, whereas enrichment of TEMRA cells was done by FACS. Random hexamers were used to reverse transcribe the RNA input (about 0.45 to 1 ug). Amplification of TCR beta CDR3 was carried out by immunoSEQ multiplex PCR, which covered 54 Vbeta and 13 Jbeta segments. TCRdb reprocessed the immunoSEQ multiplex PCR reads via MiXCR and lists one record per CDR3 protein. The data show roughly 150,000 distinct CDR3 sequences, just under 97% seen once.

The sequencing sample was made of CD8+ T cells from PBMCs. The sequence derives from a human donor with multiple sclerosis. V usage is TRBV30 and J usage is TRBJ2-6; D may be TRBD1 (5 bases). The CDR3: CAWSVQDSGANVLTF. DNA of the CDR3: TGTGCCTGGAGTGTACAGGACTCTGGGGCCAACGTCCTGACTTTC.